Below, 27 T cell receptor beta chains from the same sample are listed, as sequenced in a study of beta chain features in type 1 diabetes. Since all of the isolated RNA was reverse transcribed, expressed TCRB transcripts were what got sequenced. Here immunoSEQ multiplex PCR was the method, and the copy in TCRdb shows in-frame clones only, minus some. The sample includes hundreds of thousands of clones, roughly 12% seen only once; the top ten take about 0.017%. The sequenced material came from naive CD4+ T cells from blood. The receptors were sampled from a man aged 18-30 years in good health.

This clone was counted a few times. The chain has TRBV7-6 and TRBJ2-3; no definite D call. The V and J ends lost 4 bases and 0 bases respectively, with 5 bases between them. This CDR3 is 13 amino acids long. Per the germline V gene, CDR1 is SGHVS and CDR2 is FNYEAQ. The CDR3: CASSSPSTDTQYF. The CDR3 nucleotides are TGTGCCAGCAGCTCTCCTAGCACAGATACGCAGTATTTT.

This chain uses TRBV28 with TRBJ2-1; 8 bases are shared with TRBD1. The J segment lost 7 bases and the V segment lost 5 bases, leaving 7 bases of the junction unmatched. The CDR3 runs 14 residues. The germline gives CDR1 MDHEN, CDR2 SYDVKM. CDR3 bases: TGTGCCAGCAGTCAACCAGACAGGGGAAATGAGCAGTTCTTC. Protein product: CASSQPDRGNEQFF.

The chain links TRBV14 to TRBJ1-2; 8 bases align to TRBD1. CDR3 size: 15 residues. Germline lookup yields CDR1 SGHDN and CDR2 FVKESK. V lost 4 bases, J lost 4 bases, and 8 bases stayed unmatched. The CDR3 DNA reads TGTGCCAGCAGCCGAGAACAGGGGGTTGTCTATGGCTACACCTTC. The encoded protein is CASSREQGVVYGYTF. The full variable domain, completed using reference TRBV14 and TRBJ1-2, is EAGVTQFPSHSVIEKGQTVTLRCDPISGHDNLYWYRRVMGKEIKFLLHFVKESKQDESGMPNNRFLAERTGGTYSTLKVQPAELEDSGVYFCASSREQGVVYGYTFGSGTRLTVV.

This clone was counted a few times. This chain connects TRBV10-3 to TRBJ2-3; 8 bases match TRBD2. Germline CDR1 ENHRY, CDR2 SYGVKD. The CDR3 sequence is 14 residues long. V lost 10 bases, J lost 5 bases, and 11 bases stayed unmatched. The CDR3 here is CASTPTGGQDTQYF. The CDR3 nucleotides are TGTGCCAGCACCCCAACGGGGGGGCAAGATACGCAGTATTTT.

The chain uses TRBV2 and TRBJ1-6, with a tentative D call TRBD1 (5 bases). The CDR3 is made up of 15 amino acids. Germline V gene sequence: CDR1 SNHLY, CDR2 FYNNEI. V lost 2 bases, J lost 5 bases, and 10 bases lay in between. The CDR3 loop reads CASSEQGRDNSPLHF. In DNA form, the CDR3 reads TGTGCCAGCAGTGAACAGGGTCGGGATAATTCACCCCTCCACTTT.

The V and J genes are TRBV5-5 and TRBJ2-2; D gene ambiguous. Germline V gene sequence: CDR1 SGHKS, CDR2 YYEKEE (reference sequence). Trimming removed 3 bases at V and 3 bases at J, with 3 bases between. CDR3 length: 12 amino acids. CDR3 in DNA: TGTGCCAGCAGCTACTACACCGGGGAGCTGTTTTTT. The encoded protein is CASSYYTGELFF.

This clone was seen a few times. The gene calls are TRBV7-2 and TRBJ2-1; 8 bases match TRBD2. CDR1 is SGHTA, CDR2 FQGNSA, per germline. Germline trimming cut 4 bases from V and 12 bases from J; bases unmatched to any gene: 11. This CDR3 contains 14 residues. The CDR3, as DNA: TGTGCCAGCAGCTCGGGACGGGGGGGTCGTGGGCAGTTCTTC. Translating it yields CASSSGRGGRGQFF.

The chain couples TRBV5-4 to TRBJ2-1, with TRBD2 matching over 13 bases. Germline CDR1 SGHNT, CDR2 YYREEE (reference sequence). The ends lost 4 bases at V and 10 bases at J; junction bases unmatched: 14. The CDR3 runs 17 residues. The chain's CDR3 is CASSHHSGTSGKNEQFF. Written as DNA, the CDR3 is TGTGCCAGCAGCCATCACTCCGGGACTAGCGGGAAAAACGAGCAGTTCTTC. The variable domain in full, completed from reference TRBV5-4 and TRBJ2-1, reads ETGVTQSPTHLIKTRGQQVTLRCSSQSGHNTVSWYQQALGQGPQFIFQYYREEENGRGNFPPRFSGLQFPNYSSELNVNALELDDSALYLCASSHHSGTSGKNEQFFGPGTRLTVL.

This clone occurred a few times. The chain recombines TRBV25-1 with TRBJ2-3; 9 bases map to TRBD2. Losses at the gene ends were 6 bases for V and 3 bases for J; bases not matched to a gene: 4. CDR3 length: 14 residues. The germline CDR1 and CDR2 sequences are MGHDK and SYGVNS. The CDR3 is CASSSGGTTDTQYF. Written as DNA, the CDR3 is TGTGCCAGCAGCAGCGGGGGGACAACAGATACGCAGTATTTT.

This clone appeared a few times. The chain uses TRBV7-2 and TRBJ2-7, with 12 bases matching TRBD1. The V and J ends lost 4 bases and 4 bases, in that order; junction bases with no gene match: 5. The CDR3 is 15 residues long. Looked up from germline, CDR1 is SGHTA and CDR2 is FQGNSA. The CDR3 region has the DNA TGTGCCAGCAGCTCGGGACAGGGGGCGCAGTACGAGCAGTACTTC. Translating it yields CASSSGQGAQYEQYF. The whole variable domain, remainder taken from reference TRBV7-2 and TRBJ2-7, is GAGVSQSPSNKVTEKGKDVELRCDPISGHTALYWYRQSLGQGLEFLIYFQGNSAPDKSGLPSDRFSAERTGGSVSTLTIQRTQQEDSAVYLCASSSGQGAQYEQYFGPGTRLTVT.

This sequence joins TRBV9 and TRBJ2-5, with a possible D match to TRBD2 (5 bases). V lost 3 bases to trimming and J lost 5 bases, with 8 bases between them. Germline loops: CDR1 SGDLS, CDR2 YYNGEE. The CDR3 runs to 12 residues. The CDR3 DNA follows: TGTGCCAGCAGCGCCGGAGGCGAGACCCAGTACTTC. It is translated as CASSAGGETQYF.

This chain uses TRBV28 with TRBJ2-1; 7 positions agree with TRBD2. After removal of 5 bases from V and 1 base from J, the junction contained 5 bases not matched to a gene. This CDR3 has 15 amino acids. Germline CDR1 and CDR2: MDHEN and SYDVKM. The CDR3 region has the DNA TGTGCCAGCAGTCGGACTAGTACGTCCTACAATGAGCAGTTCTTC. It codes for CASSRTSTSYNEQFF.

This clone appeared a few times. DNA for the CDR3: TGTGCCAGCAGTTTACCGGGACTAGTCGGAAATGAGCAGTTCTTC. Protein product: CASSLPGLVGNEQFF. The V and J genes are TRBV28 and TRBJ2-1; 8 nucleotides agree with TRBD2. CDR1 and CDR2 (germline): MDHEN, SYDVKM. V shed 2 bases and J 7 bases; nucleotides not matched to a gene: 7. This CDR3 contains 15 residues.

This clone was detected a few times. The chain combines TRBV5-1 with TRBJ2-7; TRBD2 agrees at 12 bases. The V and J ends lost 5 bases and 5 bases, in that order; junction bases with no gene match: 5. The CDR3 is 14 amino acids. The V gene's germline CDR1 is SGHRS and CDR2 YFSETQ. The CDR3 protein is CASRYRLAGDEQYF. DNA for the CDR3: TGCGCCAGCAGATATAGACTAGCGGGAGACGAGCAGTACTTC.

The J gene is TRBJ2-1, the V gene TRBV30; perhaps TRBD1 as D (5 bases). The germline V gene encodes CDR1 GTSNPN and CDR2 SVGIG (reference sequence). The CDR3 runs to 11 residues. V lost 5 bases, J lost 10 bases, and 12 bases lay in between. This chain's CDR3 is CAWLTGVEQFF. CDR3 DNA: TGTGCCTGGCTAACAGGAGTGGAGCAGTTCTTC.

This chain links TRBV5-4 with TRBJ1-4; the D gene is possibly TRBD1 (6 bases). Between the trimmed V and J ends, which lost 3 bases and 3 bases, there was a span of 15 bases. The CDR3 has 16 residues. From germline, CDR1 is SGHNT and CDR2 YYREEE (reference sequence). The CDR3 loop is CASSSARGEANEKLFF. CDR3 nucleotide sequence: TGTGCCAGCAGCTCCGCCAGGGGCGAGGCTAATGAAAAACTGTTTTTT.

The chain has TRBV28 and TRBJ2-1; TRBD2 matches at 10 bases. The CDR3 sequence is 17 residues long. Germline CDR1 reads MDHEN; CDR2 reads SYDVKM. J was trimmed by 7 bases and V by 3 bases; bases with no gene match: 12. CDR3 residues: CASSLARSSGSRNEQFF. CDR3 nucleotides: TGTGCCAGCAGTTTGGCGCGGTCTAGCGGGAGTAGGAATGAGCAGTTCTTC.

This clone has just a few counts. This rearrangement joins TRBV6-6 to TRBJ2-7, with TRBD1 identical over 9 bases. CDR1 and CDR2 (germline): MNHNY, SVGAGI (reference sequence). This CDR3 has 13 residues. Germline trimming cut 6 bases from V and 5 bases from J; bases unmatched to any gene: 5. CDR3 sequence reads: CASRRQGGDEQYF. In DNA form, the CDR3 reads TGTGCCAGCAGGAGACAGGGGGGCGACGAGCAGTACTTC.

This clone was seen a handful of times. The genes are TRBV30 and TRBJ2-5; weak D call: TRBD1 (7 bases). The CDR3 runs to 14 residues. Per germline, CDR1 GTSNPN and CDR2 SVGIG (reference sequence). The germline V and J ends were trimmed by 1 base and 5 bases, with 14 bases remaining between them. CDR3 DNA: TGTGCCTGGAGTGCAAGTCCAGGGGGGGAGACCCAGTACTTC. Its protein product is CAWSASPGGETQYF.

In this sample, this clone turned up a few times. J is TRBJ2-7 and V is TRBV30; D gene uncertain. Deletions cut 3 bases from V and 3 bases from J, with 12 bases between. Per the germline V gene, CDR1 is GTSNPN and CDR2 is SVGIG (reference sequence). The CDR3 totals 13 residues. The CDR3 spells CAWRRAPLYEQYF. CDR3 in DNA: TGTGCCTGGAGAAGAGCTCCCCTCTACGAGCAGTACTTC. The entire variable domain, with the rest obtained from reference TRBV30 and TRBJ2-7, is as follows: SQTIHQWPATLVQPVGSPLSLECTVEGTSNPNLYWYRQAAGRGLQLLFYSVGIGQISSEVPQNLSASRPQDRQFILSSKKLLLSDSGFYLCAWRRAPLYEQYFGPGTRLTVT.

This clone was observed a few times. V usage is TRBV4-1 and J usage is TRBJ2-2, with 7 bases fitting TRBD2. The CDR3 loop spans 17 amino acids. J gave up 1 base and V 1 base, and 6 bases lay outside the gene matches. CDR1 and CDR2 (germline): MGHRA, YSYEKL. Written as DNA, the CDR3 is TGCGCCAGCAGCCAAGGAGGCGGCGGGGGGAACACCGGGGAGCTGTTTTTT. It specifies CASSQGGGGGNTGELFF.

This chain connects TRBV27 to TRBJ1-1; D may be TRBD1 (5 bases). The CDR3 extends over 13 amino acids. Trimming removed 3 bases from V and 5 bases from J, with 10 bases in between. Germline V gene sequence: CDR1 MNHEY, CDR2 SMNVEV (reference sequence). The CDR3 DNA is TGTGCCAGCAGTTTTGAGGGGAGGACTGAAGCTTTCTTT. Translating gives CASSFEGRTEAFF.

The chain carries TRBV5-1 and TRBJ2-3; possible D gene TRBD2, 5 bases. The length of the CDR3 is 14 residues. The V and J ends lost 0 bases and 3 bases respectively, with 8 bases between them. Per germline, CDR1 SGHRS and CDR2 YFSETQ. CDR3 in DNA: TGCGCCAGCAGCTTGGTGCTAGCAACAGATACGCAGTATTTT. It yields the protein CASSLVLATDTQYF.

This chain links TRBV6-9 with TRBJ2-7, with 9 positions matching TRBD2. V was pared by 11 bases and J by 2 bases, with 13 bases of the junction left unmatched. Per germline, CDR1 MNHGY and CDR2 SVAAGI. This CDR3 is 15 amino acids long. CDR3 amino acids: CAGCGREAPAYEQYF. CDR3 nucleotides: TGTGCCGGATGCGGGAGGGAGGCACCCGCCTACGAGCAGTACTTC.

Regarding this clone: The sample holds other DNA sequences that translate to the same CDR3. This chain connects TRBV7-2 to TRBJ2-7; unclear D gene. The CDR3 loop spans 12 amino acids. V was pared by 4 bases and J by 3 bases, with 7 bases between. From germline, CDR1 is SGHTA and CDR2 FQGNSA. This CDR3 reads CASSSPGYEQYF. DNA of the CDR3: TGTGCCAGCAGCTCCCCAGGCTACGAGCAGTACTTC.

The gene calls are TRBV7-3 and TRBJ2-1, with no clear D. Germline loops: CDR1 SGHTA, CDR2 FQGTGA. The CDR3 loop spans 13 amino acids. Trimming took 2 bases from V and 5 from J, leaving 7 bases between them. CDR3 DNA sequence: TGTGCCAGCAGCTTAGCGACTGACAATGAGCAGTTCTTC. It codes for CASSLATDNEQFF. The full variable domain, with the rest looked up from reference TRBV7-3 and TRBJ2-1, is GAGVSQTPSNKVTEKGKYVELRCDPISGHTALYWYRQSLGQGPEFLIYFQGTGAADDSGLPNDRFFAVRPEGSVSTLKIQRTERGDSAVYLCASSLATDNEQFFGPGTRLTVL.

The table lists this clone with a few counts. The chain joins TRBV11-1 to TRBJ2-7; 7 bases agree with TRBD1. Germline CDR1 and CDR2: SGHAT and FQDESV (reference sequence). This CDR3 region has 14 residues. The junction had 13 bases not matched to a gene; V was cut back by 5 bases and J by 9 bases. CDR3 in DNA: TGTGCCAGCAGCGGGCGGACAGGTTTAGGGTCGCAGTACTTC. It encodes CASSGRTGLGSQYF.